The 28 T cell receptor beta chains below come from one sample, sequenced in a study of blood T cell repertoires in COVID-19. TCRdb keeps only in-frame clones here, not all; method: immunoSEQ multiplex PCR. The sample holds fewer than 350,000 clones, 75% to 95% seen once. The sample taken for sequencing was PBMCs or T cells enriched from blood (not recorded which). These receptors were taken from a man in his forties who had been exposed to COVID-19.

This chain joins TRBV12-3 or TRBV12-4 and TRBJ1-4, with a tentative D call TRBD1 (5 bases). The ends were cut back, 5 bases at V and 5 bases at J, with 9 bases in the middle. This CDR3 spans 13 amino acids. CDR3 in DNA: TGTGCCAGCAGTGACAGAACGAATGAAAAACTGTTTTTT. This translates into CASSDRTNEKLFF.

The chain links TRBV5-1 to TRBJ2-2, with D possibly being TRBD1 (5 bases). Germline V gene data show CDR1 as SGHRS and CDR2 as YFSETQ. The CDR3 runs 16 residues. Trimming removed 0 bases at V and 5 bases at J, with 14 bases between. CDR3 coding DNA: TGCGCCAGCAGCTTGGCCTGGCAGGGTTATACCGGGGAGCTGTTTTTT. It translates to CASSLAWQGYTGELFF.

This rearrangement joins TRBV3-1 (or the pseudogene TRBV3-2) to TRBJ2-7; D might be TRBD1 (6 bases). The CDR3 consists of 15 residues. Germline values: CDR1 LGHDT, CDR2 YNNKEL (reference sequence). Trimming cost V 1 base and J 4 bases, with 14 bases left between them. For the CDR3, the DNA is TGTGCCAGCAGCCAAGGAGGCAGGGGATCTTACGAGCAGTACTTC. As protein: CASSQGGRGSYEQYF.

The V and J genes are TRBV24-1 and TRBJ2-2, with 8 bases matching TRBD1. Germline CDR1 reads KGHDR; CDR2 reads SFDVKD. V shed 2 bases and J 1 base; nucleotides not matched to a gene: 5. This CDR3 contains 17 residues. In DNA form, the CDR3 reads TGTGCCACCAGTGATTCCACCGGGACAGGGAACACCGGGGAGCTGTTTTTT. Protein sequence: CATSDSTGTGNTGELFF.

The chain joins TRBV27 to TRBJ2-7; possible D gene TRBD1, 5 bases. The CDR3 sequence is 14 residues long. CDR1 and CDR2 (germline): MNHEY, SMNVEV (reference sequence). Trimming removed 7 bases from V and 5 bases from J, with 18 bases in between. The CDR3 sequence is CASTGTSVGHEQYF. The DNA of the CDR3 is TGTGCCAGCACCGGTACCTCGGTGGGGCACGAGCAGTACTTC.

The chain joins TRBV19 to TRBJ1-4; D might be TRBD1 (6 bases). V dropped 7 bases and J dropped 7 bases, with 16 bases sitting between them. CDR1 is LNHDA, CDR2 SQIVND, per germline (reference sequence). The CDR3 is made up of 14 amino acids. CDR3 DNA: TGTGCCAGTACCACGGACAGATTCTTTGAAAAACTGTTTTTT. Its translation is CASTTDRFFEKLFF.

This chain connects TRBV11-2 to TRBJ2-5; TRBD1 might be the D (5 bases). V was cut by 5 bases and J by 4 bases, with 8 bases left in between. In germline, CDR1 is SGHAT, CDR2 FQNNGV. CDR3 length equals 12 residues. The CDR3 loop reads CASSLTGETQYF. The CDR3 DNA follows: TGTGCCAGCAGCCTAACAGGAGAGACCCAGTACTTC.

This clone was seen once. As DNA, the CDR3 is TGTGCCAGTAGTTGCAGACTAGCGGGAGGCCCGAAGGCGGTCTACGAGCAGTACTTC. As protein: CASSCRLAGGPKAVYEQYF. The V call is TRBV19, the J call TRBJ2-7; the match to TRBD2 covers 13 bases. The germline V gene has CDR1 LNHDA and CDR2 SQIVND (reference sequence). CDR3 length: 19 residues. J was trimmed by 3 bases and V by 5 bases; bases with no gene match: 16.

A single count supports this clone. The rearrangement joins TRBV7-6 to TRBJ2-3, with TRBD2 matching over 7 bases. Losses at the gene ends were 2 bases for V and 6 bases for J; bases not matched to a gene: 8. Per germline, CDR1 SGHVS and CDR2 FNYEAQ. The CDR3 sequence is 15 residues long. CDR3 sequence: CASSLIAGVSDTQYF. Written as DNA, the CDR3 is TGTGCCAGCAGCTTAATCGCGGGAGTCTCTGATACGCAGTATTTT.

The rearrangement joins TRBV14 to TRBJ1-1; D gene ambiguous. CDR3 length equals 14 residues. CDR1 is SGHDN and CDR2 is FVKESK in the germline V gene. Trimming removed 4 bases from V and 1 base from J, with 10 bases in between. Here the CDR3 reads CASSLTGANTEAFF. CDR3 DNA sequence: TGTGCCAGCAGCCTCACTGGAGCGAACACTGAAGCTTTCTTT.

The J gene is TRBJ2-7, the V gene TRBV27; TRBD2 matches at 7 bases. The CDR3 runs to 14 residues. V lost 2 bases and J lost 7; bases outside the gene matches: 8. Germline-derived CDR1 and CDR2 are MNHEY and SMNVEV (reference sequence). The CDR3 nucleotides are TGTGCCAGCAGTTTAGGGGGGGAAATAGGTGAGCAGTACTTC. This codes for CASSLGGEIGEQYF.

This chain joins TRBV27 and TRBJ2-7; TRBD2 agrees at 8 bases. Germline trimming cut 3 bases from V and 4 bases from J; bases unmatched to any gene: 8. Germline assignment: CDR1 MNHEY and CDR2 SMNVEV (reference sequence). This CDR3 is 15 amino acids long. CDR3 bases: TGTGCCAGCAGTTTTATAGCGGGACGGGAGTACGAGCAGTACTTC. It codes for CASSFIAGREYEQYF.

The CDR3 DNA reads TGTGCCAGCAGTTCCACCCCAGGACAGGGGAGTGGTCATACGCAGTATTTT. Protein product: CASSSTPGQGSGHTQYF. The V gene is TRBV27, the J gene TRBJ2-3, with TRBD1 identical over 9 bases. The J segment lost 7 bases and the V segment lost 4 bases, leaving 15 bases of the junction unmatched. In germline, CDR1 is MNHEY, CDR2 SMNVEV (reference sequence). CDR3 length equals 17 residues.

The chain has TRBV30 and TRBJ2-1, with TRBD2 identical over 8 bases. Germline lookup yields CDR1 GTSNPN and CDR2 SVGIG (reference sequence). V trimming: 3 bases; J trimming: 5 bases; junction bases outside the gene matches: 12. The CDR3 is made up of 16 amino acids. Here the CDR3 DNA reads TGTGCCTGGAGCCGCCGAGCGGGGGAGGGTCACAATGAGCAGTTCTTC. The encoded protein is CAWSRRAGEGHNEQFF.

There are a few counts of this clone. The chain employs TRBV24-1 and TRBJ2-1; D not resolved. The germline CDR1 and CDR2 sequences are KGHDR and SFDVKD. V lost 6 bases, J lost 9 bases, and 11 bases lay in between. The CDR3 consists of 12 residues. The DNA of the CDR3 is TGTGCCACCAGTAGCTTCACTACTGAGCAGTTCTTC. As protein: CATSSFTTEQFF.

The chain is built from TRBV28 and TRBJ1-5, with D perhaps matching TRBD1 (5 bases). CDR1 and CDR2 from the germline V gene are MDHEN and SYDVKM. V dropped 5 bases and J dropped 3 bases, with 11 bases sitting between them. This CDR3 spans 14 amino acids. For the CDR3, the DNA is TGTGCCAGCAGTGCGACAGTCGACAATCAGCCCCAGCATTTT. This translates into CASSATVDNQPQHF.

CDR3 nucleotides: TGTGCCAGCAGTTTGGACAGGGGCCGATCTGAAGCTTTCTTT. Protein product: CASSLDRGRSEAFF. The V and J genes are TRBV28 and TRBJ1-1; 9 bases match TRBD1. Germline CDR1 reads MDHEN; CDR2 reads SYDVKM. The V segment lost 3 bases and the J segment 6 bases; nucleotides outside the gene matches: 5. CDR3 length equals 14 residues.

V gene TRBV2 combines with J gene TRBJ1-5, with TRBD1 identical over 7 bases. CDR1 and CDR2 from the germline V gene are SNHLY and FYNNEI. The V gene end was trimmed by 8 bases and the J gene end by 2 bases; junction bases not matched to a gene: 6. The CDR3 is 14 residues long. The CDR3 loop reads CASDRAGGNQPQHF. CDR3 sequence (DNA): TGTGCCAGCGACAGGGCAGGAGGCAATCAGCCCCAGCATTTT.

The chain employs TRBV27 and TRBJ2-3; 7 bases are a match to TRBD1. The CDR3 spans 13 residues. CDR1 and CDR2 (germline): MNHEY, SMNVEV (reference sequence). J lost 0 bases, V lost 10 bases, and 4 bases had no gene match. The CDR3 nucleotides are TGTGCCATCGACAGGGAAAGCACAGATACGCAGTATTTT. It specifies CAIDRESTDTQYF.

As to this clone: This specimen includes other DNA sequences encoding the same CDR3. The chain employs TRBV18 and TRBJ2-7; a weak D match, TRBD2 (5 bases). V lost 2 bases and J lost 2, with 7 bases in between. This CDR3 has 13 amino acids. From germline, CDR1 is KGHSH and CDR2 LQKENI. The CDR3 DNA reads TGTGCCAGCTCACCATCGGGGACCTACGAGCAGTACTTC. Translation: CASSPSGTYEQYF.

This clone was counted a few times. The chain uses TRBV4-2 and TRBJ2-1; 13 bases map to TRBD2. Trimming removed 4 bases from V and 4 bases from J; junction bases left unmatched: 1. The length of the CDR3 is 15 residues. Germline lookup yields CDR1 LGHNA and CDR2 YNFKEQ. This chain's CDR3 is CASSPGLAGYNEQFF. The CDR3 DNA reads TGTGCCAGCAGCCCGGGACTAGCGGGATACAATGAGCAGTTCTTC.

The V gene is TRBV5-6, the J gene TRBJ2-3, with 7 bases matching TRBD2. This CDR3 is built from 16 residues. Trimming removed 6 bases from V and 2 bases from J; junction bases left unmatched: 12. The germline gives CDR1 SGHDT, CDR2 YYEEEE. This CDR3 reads CASNLGGRDFTDTQYF. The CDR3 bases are TGTGCCAGCAACCTCGGGGGGAGGGACTTCACAGATACGCAGTATTTT.

For the CDR3, the DNA is TGTGCCAGTAGTATAGACCCGCATCCTAAGGATACGCAGTATTTT. Protein sequence: CASSIDPHPKDTQYF. The chain carries TRBV19 and TRBJ2-3; no reliable D call. This CDR3 contains 15 residues. The germline CDR1 and CDR2 sequences are LNHDA and SQIVND (reference sequence). The ends were cut back, 0 bases at V and 6 bases at J, with 13 bases in the middle. Looking up the rest from reference TRBV19 and TRBJ2-3 gives the full variable domain: DGGITQSPKYLFRKEGQNVTLSCEQNLNHDAMYWYRQDPGQGLRLIYYSQIVNDFQKGDIAEGYSVSREKKESFPLTVTSAQKNPTAFYLCASSIDPHPKDTQYFGPGTRLTVL.

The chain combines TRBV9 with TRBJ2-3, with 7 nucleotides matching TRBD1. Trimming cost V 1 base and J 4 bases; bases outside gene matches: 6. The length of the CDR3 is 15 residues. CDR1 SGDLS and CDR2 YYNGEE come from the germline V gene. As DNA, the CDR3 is TGTGCCAGCAGCGTATCAGGGGGTTGGTCAGATACGCAGTATTTT. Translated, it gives CASSVSGGWSDTQYF.

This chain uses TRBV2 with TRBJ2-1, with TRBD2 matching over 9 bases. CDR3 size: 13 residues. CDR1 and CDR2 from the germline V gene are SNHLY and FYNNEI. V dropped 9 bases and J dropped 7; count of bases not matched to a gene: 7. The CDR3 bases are TGTGCCAGGGAGACTAGCGGATCTAATGAGCAGTTCTTC. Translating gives CARETSGSNEQFF. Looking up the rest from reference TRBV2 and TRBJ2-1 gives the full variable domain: EPEVTQTPSHQVTQMGQEVILRCVPISNHLYFYWYRQILGQKVEFLVSFYNNEISEKSEIFDDQFSVERPDGSNFTLKIRSTKLEDSAMYFCARETSGSNEQFFGPGTRLTVL.

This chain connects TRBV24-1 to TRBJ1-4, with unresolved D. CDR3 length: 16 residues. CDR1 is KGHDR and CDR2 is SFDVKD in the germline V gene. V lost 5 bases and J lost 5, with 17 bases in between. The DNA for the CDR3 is TGTGCCACCAGTGCTACGTCTAAACTCGGGAATGAAAAACTGTTTTTT. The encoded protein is CATSATSKLGNEKLFF.

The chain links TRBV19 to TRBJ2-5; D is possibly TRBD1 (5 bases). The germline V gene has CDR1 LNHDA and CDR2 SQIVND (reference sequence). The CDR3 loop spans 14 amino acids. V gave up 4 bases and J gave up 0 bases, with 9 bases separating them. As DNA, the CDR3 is TGTGCCAGTAGTACCCCAGGGTACCAAGAGACCCAGTACTTC. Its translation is CASSTPGYQETQYF.

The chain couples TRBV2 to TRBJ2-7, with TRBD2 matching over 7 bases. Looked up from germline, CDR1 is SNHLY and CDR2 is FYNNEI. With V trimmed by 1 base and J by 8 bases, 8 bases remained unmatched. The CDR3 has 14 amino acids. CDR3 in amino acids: CASSEGKGGSKQYF. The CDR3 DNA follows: TGTGCCAGCAGTGAAGGGAAGGGAGGGAGCAAGCAGTACTTC.